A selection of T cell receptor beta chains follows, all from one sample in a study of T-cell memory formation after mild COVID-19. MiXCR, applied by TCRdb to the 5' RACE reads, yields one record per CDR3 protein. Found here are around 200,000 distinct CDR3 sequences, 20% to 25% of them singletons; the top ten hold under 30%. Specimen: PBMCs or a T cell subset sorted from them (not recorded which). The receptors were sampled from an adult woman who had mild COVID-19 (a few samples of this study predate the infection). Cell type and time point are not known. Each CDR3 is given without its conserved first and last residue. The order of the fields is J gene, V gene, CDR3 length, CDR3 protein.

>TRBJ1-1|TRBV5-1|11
ASSVDANTEAF
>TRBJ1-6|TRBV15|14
ATSRDVERTNSPLH
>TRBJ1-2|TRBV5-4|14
ASEGGQGAPNYGYT
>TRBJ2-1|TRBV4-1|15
ASSQGQGQGASNEQF
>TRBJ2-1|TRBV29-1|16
SVDRLAGSDDSYNEQF
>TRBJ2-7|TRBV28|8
ASSYGPQY
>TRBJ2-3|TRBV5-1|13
ASSLEAGTTDTQY
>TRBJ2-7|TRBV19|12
ASSIGDSSYEQY
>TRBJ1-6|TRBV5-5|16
ASSVSVWTGDYNSPLH
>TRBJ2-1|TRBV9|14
ASSPFLAWGNNEQF
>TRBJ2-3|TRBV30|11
AYDRARTDTQY
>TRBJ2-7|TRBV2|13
ACTADFRSSYEQY
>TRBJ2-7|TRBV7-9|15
ASLSGLAGEDGYEQY
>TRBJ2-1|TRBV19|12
ASSITVRSNEQF
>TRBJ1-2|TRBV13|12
ASRPSLRGDGYT
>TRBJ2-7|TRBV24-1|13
ATSDTGTEHYEQY
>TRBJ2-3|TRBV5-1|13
ASSDLQDFTDTQY
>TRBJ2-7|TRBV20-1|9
SAPWGYEQY
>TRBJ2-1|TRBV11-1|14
ASSGVSSGLYNEQF
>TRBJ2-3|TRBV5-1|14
ASSLVGGGPTDTQY
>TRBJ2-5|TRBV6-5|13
ASSRLAGSQETQY
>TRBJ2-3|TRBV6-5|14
ASSYSWVGGTDTQY
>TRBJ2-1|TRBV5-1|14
ASSLEGTGAYNEQF
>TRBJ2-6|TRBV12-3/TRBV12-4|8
ASSLDVLT
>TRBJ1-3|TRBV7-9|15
ASSLDRVYHSGNTIY
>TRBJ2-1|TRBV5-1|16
ASSPPTSGMSSYNEQF
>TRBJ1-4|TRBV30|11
ASQQGYNEKLF
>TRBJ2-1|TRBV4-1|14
ASSPAGGPSYNEQF
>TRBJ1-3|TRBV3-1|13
ASSQGERSGNTIY
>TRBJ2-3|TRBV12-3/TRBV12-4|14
ASRDPGGGHPDTQY
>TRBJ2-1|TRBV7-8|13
ASSLGFGRYNEQF
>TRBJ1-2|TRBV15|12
ATSRQGAGYGYT
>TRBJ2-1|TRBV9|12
ASSDEGLGNEQF
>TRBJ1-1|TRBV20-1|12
SARVRQKNTEAF
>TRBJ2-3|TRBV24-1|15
ATSDLPGGGITDTQY
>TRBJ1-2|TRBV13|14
ASSLEKEGETGGYT
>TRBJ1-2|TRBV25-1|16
ASSEYGTGTDLNYGYT
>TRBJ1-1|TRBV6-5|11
ASITWGVPEAF
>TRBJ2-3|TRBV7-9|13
ASSSSMRVVGSQY
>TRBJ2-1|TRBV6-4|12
ASRQLAGAGEQF
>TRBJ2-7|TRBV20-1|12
SARETGTPYEQY
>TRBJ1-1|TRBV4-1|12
ASSHPGVRTEAF
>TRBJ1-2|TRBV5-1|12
ASSRDRQYYGYT
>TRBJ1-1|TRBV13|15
ASSLGLLGQWNTEAF
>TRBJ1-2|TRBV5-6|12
ASSDGVRNYGYT
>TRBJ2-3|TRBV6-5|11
ASSGPGADTQY